This passage covers 6 T cell receptor beta chains from one sample sequenced in a study of blood T cell repertoires in COVID-19. Clones were read by immunoSEQ multiplex PCR, and TCRdb kept only the in-frame ones, dropping some. The data contain a few hundred thousand clones, 80% to 85% of them seen just once; the ten biggest clones take up less than 2.5%. Specimen: peripheral blood. The receptors shown here come from a woman aged 55-70 years with acute or convalescent COVID-19.

The table lists this clone with a count of one. CDR3 DNA sequence: TGTGCCAGCAGCTTAAATGGGGCGCCCCGGGAGACCCAGTACTTC. This codes for CASSLNGAPRETQYF. This chain joins TRBV7-3 and TRBJ2-5; D may be TRBD1 (5 bases). CDR1 is SGHTA, CDR2 FQGTGA, per germline. This CDR3 is built from 15 residues. V was pared by 1 base and J by 5 bases, with 14 bases between.

The CDR3 region has the DNA TGTGCCAGCAGCTCGCAGGGTAGTTACACCGGGGAGCTGTTTTTT. Translation: CASSSQGSYTGELFF. The chain couples TRBV11-2 to TRBJ2-2; TRBD1 is a possible D gene (5 bases). Looked up from germline, CDR1 is SGHAT and CDR2 is FQNNGV. V was shortened by 4 bases and J by 3 bases, with 12 bases between the two germline ends. The CDR3 has 15 amino acids.

The V call is TRBV6-2 or TRBV6-3, the J call TRBJ1-2; D ambiguous. The CDR3 runs 13 residues. V was trimmed by 2 bases and J by 8 bases, leaving 12 bases between them. The germline CDR1 and CDR2 sequences are MNHEY and SVGEGT. As DNA, the CDR3 is TGTGCCAGCAGTTACGACCGGAGGGCCGGCTACACCTTC. Translated, it gives CASSYDRRAGYTF.

Here the CDR3 reads CASSLGGASYNEQFF. CDR3 DNA: TGTGCCAGCAGCTTGGGTGGGGCTAGCTACAATGAGCAGTTCTTC. The chain employs TRBV5-4 and TRBJ2-1, with a possible D match to TRBD1 (5 bases). The V end lost 0 bases, the J end lost 3 bases, and 10 bases lay between the germline ends. Germline loops: CDR1 SGHNT, CDR2 YYREEE (reference sequence). The CDR3 consists of 15 residues.

The rearrangement links TRBV3-1 (or the pseudogene TRBV3-2) to TRBJ2-1, with D possibly TRBD1 on 5 matching bases. Germline CDR1 reads LGHDT; CDR2 reads YNNKEL (reference sequence). The germline V and J ends were trimmed by 3 bases and 9 bases, with 12 bases remaining between them. This CDR3 comprises 13 residues. Written as DNA, the CDR3 is TGTGCCAGCAGCCAGGGGCGGTCGGTTGAGCAGTTCTTC. Protein product: CASSQGRSVEQFF.

This clone was detected a few times. The rearrangement links TRBV12-3 or TRBV12-4 to TRBJ2-1; D gene unclear. V lost 3 bases and J 10 bases, leaving 10 bases between the germline ends. The CDR3 totals 12 residues. The DNA of the CDR3 is TGTGCCAGCAGTTTCGGTCGTCTGGAGCAGTTCTTC. Translating gives CASSFGRLEQFF.